Listed below are T cell receptor beta chains from one sample, sequenced in a study of regulatory T cells in long-lasting Graves disease. A single record per CDR3 protein comes from TCRdb applying MiXCR to the multiplex PCR reads. This sample has 300,000 or so distinct CDR3 sequences, with less than 20% found just once. The source material was peripheral blood mononuclear cells (PBMCs), sampled when the disease was refractory, from a patient treated with antithyroid drugs. The source is a female donor with Graves disease. Both conserved end residues are part of each CDR3. The order of the fields is V gene, clone size, D gene, J gene, CDR3 DNA, CDR3 protein. D genes are given only for firm matches. The listing skips clone size in some rows; elsewhere it reads once, few, many or a size class.

V gene: TRBV5-1; clone size: -; D gene: TRBD1; J gene: TRBJ1-1; CDR3 DNA: TGCGCCAGCAGACACAGACAGGGACTCAACACTGAAGCTTTCTTT; CDR3 protein: CASRHRQGLNTEAFF
V gene: TRBV24-1; clone size: -; D gene: -; J gene: TRBJ2-3; CDR3 DNA: TGTGCCACCAGTGATTTGCAGGGCAACACAGATACGCAGTATTTT; CDR3 protein: CATSDLQGNTDTQYF
V gene: TRBV6-2/TRBV6-3; clone size: many; D gene: -; J gene: TRBJ2-5; CDR3 DNA: TGTGCCAGCAGTTTAGACAGCGCTCAAGAGACCCAGTACTTC; CDR3 protein: CASSLDSAQETQYF
V gene: TRBV27; clone size: -; D gene: TRBD1; J gene: TRBJ2-7; CDR3 DNA: TGTGCCAGCAGAAATACAGGGGGAACCTACGAGCAGTACTTC; CDR3 protein: CASRNTGGTYEQYF
V gene: TRBV4-1; clone size: many; D gene: -; J gene: TRBJ2-4; CDR3 DNA: TGCGCCAGCAGCCAAGTTTATCGGGGAGGGGGAAACATTCAGTACTTC; CDR3 protein: CASSQVYRGGGNIQYF
V gene: TRBV29-1; clone size: -; D gene: -; J gene: TRBJ2-7; CDR3 DNA: TGCAGCTCGACGGGCGGCGGGTGGGGCGGCGAGCAGTACTTC; CDR3 protein: CSSTGGGWGGEQYF
V gene: TRBV5-1; clone size: few; D gene: TRBD1; J gene: TRBJ2-7; CDR3 DNA: TGCGCCAGCAGCATCGGGACAGACTACGAGCAGTACTTC; CDR3 protein: CASSIGTDYEQYF
V gene: TRBV9; clone size: -; D gene: -; J gene: TRBJ1-5; CDR3 DNA: TGTGCCAGCAGCGTTAATAGGCAGCCCCAGCATTTT; CDR3 protein: CASSVNRQPQHF
V gene: TRBV12-3/TRBV12-4; clone size: -; D gene: -; J gene: TRBJ1-6; CDR3 DNA: TGTGCCAGCAGTCAAGATACTATAGAAAATTCACCCCTCCACTTT; CDR3 protein: CASSQDTIENSPLHF
V gene: TRBV10-2; clone size: few; D gene: TRBD2; J gene: TRBJ2-5; CDR3 DNA: TGCGCCAGCAGTGAGTCCGCCCGACTAGCGCACGAGGGGGAGACCCAGTACTTC; CDR3 protein: CASSESARLAHEGETQYF
V gene: TRBV7-6; clone size: many; D gene: -; J gene: TRBJ2-7; CDR3 DNA: TGTGCCAGCAGCTTAGGACCCTCCGCCGAGCAGTACTTC; CDR3 protein: CASSLGPSAEQYF
V gene: TRBV2; clone size: few; D gene: -; J gene: TRBJ1-3; CDR3 DNA: TGTGCCAGCAGACAGGGAATCGGAAACACCATATATTTT; CDR3 protein: CASRQGIGNTIYF
V gene: TRBV11-3; clone size: many; D gene: -; J gene: TRBJ1-1; CDR3 DNA: TGTGCCAGCAGCTTGTTGGAACAGCTAGAAGCTTTCTTT; CDR3 protein: CASSLLEQLEAFF
V gene: TRBV10-3; clone size: many; D gene: -; J gene: TRBJ1-1; CDR3 DNA: TGTGCCATCAGTGAGTCTGGAAGGGGACTGAACACTGAAGCTTTCTTT; CDR3 protein: CAISESGRGLNTEAFF
V gene: TRBV10-2; clone size: few; D gene: -; J gene: TRBJ1-1; CDR3 DNA: TGCGCCAGCAGTCCTGAGGGGGGTGAAGCTTTCTTT; CDR3 protein: CASSPEGGEAFF
V gene: TRBV4-1; clone size: -; D gene: -; J gene: TRBJ2-7; CDR3 DNA: TGCGCCAGCAGCCCCCTGACGGGGAGGTATGGCGAGCAGTACTTC; CDR3 protein: CASSPLTGRYGEQYF
V gene: TRBV2; clone size: many; D gene: -; J gene: TRBJ1-4; CDR3 DNA: TGTGCCAGCAGTGAAGCGGGGAGGTTGAATGAAAAACTGTTTTTT; CDR3 protein: CASSEAGRLNEKLFF
V gene: TRBV7-2; clone size: -; D gene: TRBD1; J gene: TRBJ1-5; CDR3 DNA: TGTGCCAGCAGCCCAGGGGGGACAGGGCTTCAGCCCCAGCATTTT; CDR3 protein: CASSPGGTGLQPQHF
V gene: TRBV20-1; clone size: many; D gene: -; J gene: TRBJ2-7; CDR3 DNA: TGCAGTGCCCTTAAGCGGTCGTCCTACGAGCAGTACTTC; CDR3 protein: CSALKRSSYEQYF
V gene: TRBV7-2; clone size: -; D gene: -; J gene: TRBJ1-2; CDR3 DNA: TGTGCCAGCAGCACCACCTATGGCTACACCTTC; CDR3 protein: CASSTTYGYTF
V gene: TRBV7-9; clone size: few; D gene: -; J gene: TRBJ2-2; CDR3 DNA: TGTGCCAGCAGCTTATCGGGGTTTCGGGACACCGGGGAGCTGTTTTTT; CDR3 protein: CASSLSGFRDTGELFF
V gene: TRBV12-3/TRBV12-4; clone size: -; D gene: TRBD1; J gene: TRBJ2-1; CDR3 DNA: TGTGCCGTATCCCCCGGGACAGGGGCCTCTAATGAGCAGTTCTTC; CDR3 protein: CAVSPGTGASNEQFF
V gene: TRBV18; clone size: -; D gene: -; J gene: TRBJ2-6; CDR3 DNA: TGTGCCAGCTCACCACGGTTCAGCCCTGGGGCCAACGTCCTGACTTTC; CDR3 protein: CASSPRFSPGANVLTF
V gene: TRBV20-1; clone size: few; D gene: TRBD1; J gene: TRBJ1-5; CDR3 DNA: TGCAGTGCCCAACAGGGGGACCAGCCCCAGCATTTT; CDR3 protein: CSAQQGDQPQHF
V gene: TRBV27; clone size: -; D gene: -; J gene: TRBJ1-1; CDR3 DNA: TGTGCCAGCAGTTGGGGGGGGGGGCGGACTGAAGCTTTCTTT; CDR3 protein: CASSWGGGRTEAFF
V gene: TRBV11-2; clone size: -; D gene: TRBD2; J gene: TRBJ2-3; CDR3 DNA: TGTGCCAGCAGCGGACCCGGGACTAGCGGGACCTTACCAGATACGCAGTATTTC; CDR3 protein: CASSGPGTSGTLPDTQYF
V gene: TRBV11-3; clone size: many; D gene: -; J gene: TRBJ1-1; CDR3 DNA: TGTGCCAGCAGCTTAGGCGCGGAAACTGAAGCTTTCTTT; CDR3 protein: CASSLGAETEAFF
V gene: TRBV11-1; clone size: -; D gene: TRBD1; J gene: TRBJ2-1; CDR3 DNA: TGTGCCAGCAGCGCTGACAGGGGATCCTACAATGAGCAGTTCTTC; CDR3 protein: CASSADRGSYNEQFF
V gene: TRBV12-3/TRBV12-4; clone size: many; D gene: -; J gene: TRBJ2-5; CDR3 DNA: TGTGCCAGCAGTTCCCCGTTGGGCGGGCAAGAGACCCAGTACTTC; CDR3 protein: CASSSPLGGQETQYF
V gene: TRBV13; clone size: many; D gene: TRBD1; J gene: TRBJ2-7; CDR3 DNA: TGTGCCAGCAGCATCCTAACAGGGGTCGAGCAGTACTTC; CDR3 protein: CASSILTGVEQYF
V gene: TRBV20-1; clone size: -; D gene: TRBD2; J gene: TRBJ2-7; CDR3 DNA: TGCAGTGCCAACCAACAGGGGGCAGGACTAGCGGGAGTTAGGCAGTACTTC; CDR3 protein: CSANQQGAGLAGVRQYF
V gene: TRBV12-5; clone size: -; D gene: -; J gene: TRBJ2-7; CDR3 DNA: TGTGCTAGTGGCATGACGTCGGCTACCTACGAGCAGTACTTC; CDR3 protein: CASGMTSATYEQYF
V gene: TRBV19; clone size: -; D gene: -; J gene: TRBJ2-7; CDR3 DNA: TGTGCCAGTAGTATAGATCCCTCCTACGAGCAGTACTTC; CDR3 protein: CASSIDPSYEQYF
V gene: TRBV7-8; clone size: -; D gene: TRBD2; J gene: TRBJ2-7; CDR3 DNA: TGTGCCAGCAGCTTCGGACTAGCGGGGGGGCCGGTAGGCTCCTACGAGCAGTACTTC; CDR3 protein: CASSFGLAGGPVGSYEQYF
V gene: TRBV19; clone size: many; D gene: -; J gene: TRBJ2-5; CDR3 DNA: TGTGCCAGTAGTAATGGCAGAAATTCGGCCCAGTACTTC; CDR3 protein: CASSNGRNSAQYF
V gene: TRBV7-9; clone size: -; D gene: -; J gene: TRBJ2-7; CDR3 DNA: TGTGCCAGCAGGCACTCCAGGGTGGACGAGCAGTACTTC; CDR3 protein: CASRHSRVDEQYF
V gene: TRBV6-1; clone size: many; D gene: -; J gene: TRBJ2-6; CDR3 DNA: TGTGCCAGCACGAAGAGAGGGCCGAGTAGTACTGGGGCCAACGTCCTGACTTTC; CDR3 protein: CASTKRGPSSTGANVLTF
V gene: TRBV19; clone size: -; D gene: TRBD2; J gene: TRBJ2-7; CDR3 DNA: TGTGCCAGTAGTAGGCGGGAGGGGTACGAGCAGTACTTC; CDR3 protein: CASSRREGYEQYF
V gene: TRBV30; clone size: many; D gene: -; J gene: TRBJ1-2; CDR3 DNA: TGTGCCTGGATCACCGGCGTGGAGGTTTATGGCTACACCTTC; CDR3 protein: CAWITGVEVYGYTF
V gene: TRBV7-9; clone size: many; D gene: -; J gene: TRBJ1-6; CDR3 DNA: TGTGCCAGCAGCGTGACAGCCTTGAATTCACCCCTCCACTTT; CDR3 protein: CASSVTALNSPLHF
V gene: TRBV11-2; clone size: few; D gene: TRBD1; J gene: TRBJ1-2; CDR3 DNA: TGTGCCAGCAGCTCCCTCGGGGGCAGGGGGACTCGTGGCTACACCTTC; CDR3 protein: CASSSLGGRGTRGYTF
V gene: TRBV11-2; clone size: -; D gene: TRBD2; J gene: TRBJ2-7; CDR3 DNA: TGTGCCAGCAGCTTATTTAGCGGGAGCGAGCAGTACTTC; CDR3 protein: CASSLFSGSEQYF
V gene: TRBV7-3; clone size: many; D gene: -; J gene: TRBJ2-5; CDR3 DNA: TGTGCCAGCAGCTTAACGGCTAATTCGGAGACCCAGTACTTC; CDR3 protein: CASSLTANSETQYF
V gene: TRBV7-9; clone size: many; D gene: -; J gene: TRBJ2-7; CDR3 DNA: TGTGCCAGCAGCCCCATCAGCTCCTACGAGCAGTACTTC; CDR3 protein: CASSPISSYEQYF
V gene: TRBV3-1; clone size: -; D gene: TRBD1; J gene: TRBJ2-7; CDR3 DNA: TGTGCCAGCAGCCACCCTACCGGGACAGGGAAGGACGAGCAGTACTTC; CDR3 protein: CASSHPTGTGKDEQYF
V gene: TRBV7-2; clone size: few; D gene: TRBD1; J gene: TRBJ1-3; CDR3 DNA: TGTGCCAGCAGCCAACAGGGGGCCCCTGGAAACACCATATATTTT; CDR3 protein: CASSQQGAPGNTIYF
V gene: TRBV5-8; clone size: few; D gene: TRBD1; J gene: TRBJ2-1; CDR3 DNA: TGTGCCAGCAGCTTGATACCGGGACAGGGTAACAATGAGCAGTTCTTC; CDR3 protein: CASSLIPGQGNNEQFF
V gene: TRBV27; clone size: many; D gene: -; J gene: TRBJ1-1; CDR3 DNA: TGTGCCAGCAGTTTGGCCGTTGGGACTGAAGCTTTCTTT; CDR3 protein: CASSLAVGTEAFF
V gene: TRBV20-1; clone size: -; D gene: -; J gene: TRBJ1-1; CDR3 DNA: TGCAGTGCTACCTCCCCGTACTGGGACACTGAAGCTTTCTTT; CDR3 protein: CSATSPYWDTEAFF
V gene: TRBV14; clone size: few; D gene: TRBD2; J gene: TRBJ2-7; CDR3 DNA: TGTGCCAGCAGCCAAGATCCTTGGGAGGGTTCCTCCTACGAGCAGTACTTC; CDR3 protein: CASSQDPWEGSSYEQYF